This T cell receptor beta chain was sequenced in a study of blood T cells in healthy people across ages. There are 14 residues in the CDR3. The V end was cut by 3 bases, the J end by 7 bases, with 13 bases between. CDR1 and CDR2 from the germline V gene are DFQATT and SNEGSKA (reference sequence). For the second PCR, which ran for roughly 7 to 11 cycles, a sample-barcoded 5' primer and a J-beta primer mix were used. Paired-end reads containing CDR3 totaled no fewer than 2.5 million for each sample. TCRdb ran MiXCR on the 5' RACE reads and lists one entry per CDR3 protein. Of 950,000 to 1,200,000 distinct CDR3 sequences in the sample, less than 45% were seen once. Each sample yielded at least 5.5 micrograms of PBMC total RNA. This clonotype was seen a handful of times.

Sequenced material: blood. The sequence came from a man aged 18-30 years in good health. The gene calls are TRBV20-1 and TRBJ1-6, with no clear D. CDR3 in amino acids: CSASLGFSNSPLHF. The DNA of the CDR3 is TGCAGTGCTAGCCTAGGCTTCAGCAATTCACCCCTCCACTTT.